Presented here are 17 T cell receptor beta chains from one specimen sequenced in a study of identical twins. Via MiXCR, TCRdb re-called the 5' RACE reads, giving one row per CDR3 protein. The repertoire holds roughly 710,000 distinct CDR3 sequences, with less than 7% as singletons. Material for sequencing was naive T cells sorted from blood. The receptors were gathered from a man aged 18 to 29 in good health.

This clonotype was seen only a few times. This CDR3 is CSARDIRGTGGRVRNTGELFF. For the CDR3, the DNA is TGCAGTGCTAGAGATATAAGAGGGACAGGGGGCCGTGTCAGGAACACCGGGGAGCTGTTTTTT. This chain uses TRBV20-1 with TRBJ2-2, with 12 bases matching TRBD1. Losses at the gene ends were 0 bases for V and 1 base for J; bases not matched to a gene: 15. Looked up from germline, CDR1 is DFQATT and CDR2 is SNEGSKA (reference sequence). This CDR3 is built from 21 residues.

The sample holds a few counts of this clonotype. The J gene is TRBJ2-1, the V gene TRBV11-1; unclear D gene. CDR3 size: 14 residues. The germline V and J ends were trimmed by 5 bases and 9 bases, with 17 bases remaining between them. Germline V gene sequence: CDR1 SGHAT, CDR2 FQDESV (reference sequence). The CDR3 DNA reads TGTGCCAGCAGCCCTAGACCCCCGTTCGGTGAGCAGTTCTTC. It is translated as CASSPRPPFGEQFF.

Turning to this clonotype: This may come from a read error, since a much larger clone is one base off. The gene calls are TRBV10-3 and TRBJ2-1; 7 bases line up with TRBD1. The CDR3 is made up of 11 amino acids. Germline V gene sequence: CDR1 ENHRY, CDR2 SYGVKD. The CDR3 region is CAICEYSGTVF. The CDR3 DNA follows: TGTGCCATCTGTGAATACTCCGGGACAGTTTTC.

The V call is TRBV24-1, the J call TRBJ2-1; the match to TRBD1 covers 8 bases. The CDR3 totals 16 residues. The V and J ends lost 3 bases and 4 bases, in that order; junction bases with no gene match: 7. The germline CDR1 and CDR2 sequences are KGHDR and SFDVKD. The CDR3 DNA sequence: TGTGCCACCAGTGATACCCCGGGACAGGCGTACAATGAGCAGTTCTTC. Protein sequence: CATSDTPGQAYNEQFF.

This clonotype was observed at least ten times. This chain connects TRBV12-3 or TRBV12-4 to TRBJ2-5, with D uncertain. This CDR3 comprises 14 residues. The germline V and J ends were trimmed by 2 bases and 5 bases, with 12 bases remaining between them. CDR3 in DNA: TGTGCCAGCAGTTTATCGACCGAATCGGAGACCCAGTACTTC. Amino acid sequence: CASSLSTESETQYF.

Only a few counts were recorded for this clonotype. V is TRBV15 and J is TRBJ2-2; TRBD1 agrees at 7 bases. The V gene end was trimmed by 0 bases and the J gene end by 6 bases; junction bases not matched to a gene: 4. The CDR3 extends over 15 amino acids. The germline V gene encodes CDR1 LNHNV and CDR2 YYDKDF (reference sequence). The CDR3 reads CATSRDRGYSGELFF. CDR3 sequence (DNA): TGTGCCACCAGCAGAGACAGGGGGTACTCCGGGGAGCTGTTTTTT.

CDR3 region: CASSLTPGSTGELFF. In DNA, the CDR3 is TGTGCCAGCAGCTTAACGCCGGGCAGCACCGGGGAGCTGTTTTTT. The chain joins TRBV7-3 to TRBJ2-2; D call uncertain. Germline-derived CDR1 and CDR2 are SGHTA and FQGTGA. The V end was cut by 0 bases, the J end by 4 bases, with 9 bases between. The CDR3 has 15 residues.

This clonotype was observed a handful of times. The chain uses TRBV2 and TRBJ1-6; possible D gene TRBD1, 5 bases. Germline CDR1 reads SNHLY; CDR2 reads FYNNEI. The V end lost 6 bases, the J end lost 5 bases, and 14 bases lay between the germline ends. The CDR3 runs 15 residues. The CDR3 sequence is CASSGGGPNNSPLHF. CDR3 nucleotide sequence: TGTGCCAGCAGCGGCGGGGGACCTAATAATTCACCCCTCCACTTT.

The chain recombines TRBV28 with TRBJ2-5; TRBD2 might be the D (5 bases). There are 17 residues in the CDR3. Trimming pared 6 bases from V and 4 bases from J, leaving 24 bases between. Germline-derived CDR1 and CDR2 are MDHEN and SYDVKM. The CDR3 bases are TGTGCCAGCAGCCCCTCACTTATGGAGAGAGGGAGAGAGACCCAGTACTTC. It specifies CASSPSLMERGRETQYF.

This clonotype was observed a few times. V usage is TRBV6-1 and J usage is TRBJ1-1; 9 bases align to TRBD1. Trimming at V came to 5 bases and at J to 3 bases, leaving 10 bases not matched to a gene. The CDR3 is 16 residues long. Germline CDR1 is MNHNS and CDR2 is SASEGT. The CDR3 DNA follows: TGTGCCAGCAGTCCATCCTTGGGGACAGGGCACACTGAAGCTTTCTTT. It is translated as CASSPSLGTGHTEAFF.

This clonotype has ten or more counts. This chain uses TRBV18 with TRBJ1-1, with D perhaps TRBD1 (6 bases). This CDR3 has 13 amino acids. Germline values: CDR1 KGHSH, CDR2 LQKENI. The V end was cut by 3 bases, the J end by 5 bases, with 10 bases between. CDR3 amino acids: CASSPPTGTEAFF. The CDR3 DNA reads TGTGCCAGCTCACCCCCTACAGGGACTGAAGCTTTCTTT.

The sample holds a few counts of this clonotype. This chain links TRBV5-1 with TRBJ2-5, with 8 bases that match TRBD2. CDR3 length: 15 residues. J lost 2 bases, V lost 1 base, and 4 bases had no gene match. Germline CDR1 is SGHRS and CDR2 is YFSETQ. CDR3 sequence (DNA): TGCGCCAGCAGCTTGCCAGCGGGAGATCAAGAGACCCAGTACTTC. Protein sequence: CASSLPAGDQETQYF.

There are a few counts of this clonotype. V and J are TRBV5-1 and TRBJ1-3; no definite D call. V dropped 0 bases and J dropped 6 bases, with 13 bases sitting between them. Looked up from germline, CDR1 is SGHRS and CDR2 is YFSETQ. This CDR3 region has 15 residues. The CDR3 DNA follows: TGCGCCAGCAGCTTGGGGCAGCCCGGTACAAACACCATATATTTT. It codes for CASSLGQPGTNTIYF. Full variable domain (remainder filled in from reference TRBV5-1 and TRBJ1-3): KAGVTQTPRYLIKTRGQQVTLSCSPISGHRSVSWYQQTPGQGLQFLFEYFSETQRNKGNFPGRFSGRQFSNSRSEMNVSTLELGDSALYLCASSLGQPGTNTIYFGEGSWLTVV.

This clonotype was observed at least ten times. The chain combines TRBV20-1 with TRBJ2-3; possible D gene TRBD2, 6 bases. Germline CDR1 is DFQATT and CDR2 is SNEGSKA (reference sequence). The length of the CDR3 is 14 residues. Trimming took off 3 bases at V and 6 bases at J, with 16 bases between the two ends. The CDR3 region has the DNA TGCAGTGCTAGCCGGGAGCTCATTTTCGATACGCAGTATTTT. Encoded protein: CSASRELIFDTQYF.

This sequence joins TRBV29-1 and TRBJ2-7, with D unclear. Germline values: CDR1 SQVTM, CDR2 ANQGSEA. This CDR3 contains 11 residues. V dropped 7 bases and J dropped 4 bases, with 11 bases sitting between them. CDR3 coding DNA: TGCAGCGCCCAATTTAGTTACGAGCAGTACTTC. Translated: CSAQFSYEQYF.

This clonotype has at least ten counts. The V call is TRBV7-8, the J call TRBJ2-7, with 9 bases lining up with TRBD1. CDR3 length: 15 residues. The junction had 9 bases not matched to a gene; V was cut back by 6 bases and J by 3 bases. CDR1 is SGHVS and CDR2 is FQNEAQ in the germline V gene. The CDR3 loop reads CASSWSRDRVYEQYF. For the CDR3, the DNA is TGTGCCAGCAGTTGGTCCCGGGACAGGGTCTACGAGCAGTACTTC. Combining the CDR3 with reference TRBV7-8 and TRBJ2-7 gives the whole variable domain GAGVSQSPRYKVAKRGQDVALRCDPISGHVSLFWYQQALGQGPEFLTYFQNEAQLDKSGLPSDRFFAERPEGSVSTLKIQRTQQEDSAVYLCASSWSRDRVYEQYFGPGTRLTVT.

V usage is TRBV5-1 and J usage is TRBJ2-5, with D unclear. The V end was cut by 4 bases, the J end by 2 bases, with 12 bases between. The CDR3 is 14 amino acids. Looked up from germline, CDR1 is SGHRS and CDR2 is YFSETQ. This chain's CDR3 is CASSHLDGQETQYF. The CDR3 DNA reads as TGCGCCAGCAGCCACCTGGACGGTCAAGAGACCCAGTACTTC.